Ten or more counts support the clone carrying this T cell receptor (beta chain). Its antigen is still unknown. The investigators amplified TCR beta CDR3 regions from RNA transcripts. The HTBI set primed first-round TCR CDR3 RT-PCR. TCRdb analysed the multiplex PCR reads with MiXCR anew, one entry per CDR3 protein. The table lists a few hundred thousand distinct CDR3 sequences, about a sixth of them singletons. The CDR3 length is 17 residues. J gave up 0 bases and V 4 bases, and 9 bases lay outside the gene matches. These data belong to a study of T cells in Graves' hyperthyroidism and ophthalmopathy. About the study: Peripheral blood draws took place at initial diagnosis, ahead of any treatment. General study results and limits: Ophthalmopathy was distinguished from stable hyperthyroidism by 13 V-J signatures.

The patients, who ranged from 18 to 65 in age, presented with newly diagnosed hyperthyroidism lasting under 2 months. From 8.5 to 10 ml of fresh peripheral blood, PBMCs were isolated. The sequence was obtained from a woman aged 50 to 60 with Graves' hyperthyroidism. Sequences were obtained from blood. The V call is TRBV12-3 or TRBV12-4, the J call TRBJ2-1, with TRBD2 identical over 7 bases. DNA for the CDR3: TGTGCCAGCAGTTCCGACGTCAGCGGGAACTCCTACAATGAGCAGTTCTTC. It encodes CASSSDVSGNSYNEQFF.